Presented here are 5 T cell receptor beta chains from one specimen sequenced in a study of T-cell memory formation after mild COVID-19. TCRdb redid the calling of the 5' RACE reads with MiXCR, one entry per CDR3 protein. The sample lists over 300,000 distinct CDR3 sequences; more than 20% were seen once. Sequenced: PBMCs or a T cell subset sorted from them (not recorded which). All receptors come from a man younger than 35 who had mild COVID-19 (a few samples of this study predate the infection). Cell type and time point are not known.

This clonotype was seen a few times. V gene TRBV4-2 combines with J gene TRBJ1-5; D not certain. Trimming pared 5 bases from V and 4 bases from J, leaving 15 bases between. This CDR3 region has 15 residues. Germline assignment: CDR1 LGHNA and CDR2 YNFKEQ. CDR3 sequence reads: CASSWEAGSNQPQHF. The DNA of the CDR3 is TGTGCCAGCAGCTGGGAGGCGGGGAGTAATCAGCCCCAGCATTTT.

In its sample, this clonotype was seen a few times. The chain links TRBV5-1 to TRBJ2-1; the D gene is possibly TRBD1 (5 bases). There are 15 residues in the CDR3. Germline values: CDR1 SGHRS, CDR2 YFSETQ. The ends were cut back, 5 bases at V and 4 bases at J, with 16 bases in the middle. CDR3 protein: CASSMTVSHYNEQFF. The CDR3 DNA reads TGCGCCAGCAGTATGACAGTATCCCATTACAATGAGCAGTTCTTC.

The V gene is TRBV6-6, the J gene TRBJ2-3, with D hard to call. Deletions cut 8 bases from V and 0 bases from J, with 18 bases between. Germline CDR1 MNHNY, CDR2 SVGAGI (reference sequence). The CDR3 is 16 residues long. CDR3 sequence: CASLVGRGSSTDTQYF. The CDR3 bases are TGTGCCAGCCTGGTAGGCCGCGGTTCTAGCACAGATACGCAGTATTTT.

This clonotype was counted many times. The CDR3 DNA is TGTGCCAGCAGCTTACGGGCTAATGAAAAACTGTTTTTT. The encoded protein is CASSLRANEKLFF. The genes are TRBV7-9 and TRBJ1-4, with D hard to call. V lost 2 bases and J lost 3, with 4 bases in between. Germline loops: CDR1 SEHNR, CDR2 FQNEAQ (reference sequence). The CDR3 has 13 residues.

The rearrangement links TRBV7-9 to TRBJ1-1; unclear D gene. Trimming removed 1 base from V and 1 base from J, with 7 bases in between. Germline CDR1 is SEHNR and CDR2 is FQNEAQ (reference sequence). This CDR3 is 14 amino acids long. CDR3 sequence reads: CASSLGMGNTEAFF. CDR3 DNA sequence: TGTGCCAGCAGCTTAGGAATGGGGAACACTGAAGCTTTCTTT.